Detailed here is one T cell receptor beta chain. Its target is not known. The germline CDR1 and CDR2 sequences are SGHDT and YYEEEE. J gave up 8 bases and V 3 bases, and 6 bases lay outside the gene matches. The CDR3 length is 14 residues. The data are from a study of brain T cells in children with intractable seizures. Study results and caveats: Only CDR3 sequence similarity suggested viral specificity, without known HCMV serostatus.

The method was immunoSEQ multiplex PCR; TCRdb's version includes in-frame clones alone and lacks a portion of them. The data contain tens of thousands of clones, just over 90% of them singletons. The sequenced cases were selected for having the highest brain T cell transcript signatures. V usage is TRBV5-6 and J usage is TRBJ1-4, with TRBD1 matching over 8 bases. The sequence was collected from a boy under two years old with tuberous sclerosis and intractable seizures. The sample was peripheral blood, taken at surgery. CDR3: CASSSDRVGEKLFF. CDR3 bases: TGTGCCAGCAGCTCGGACAGGGTCGGCGAAAAACTGTTTTTT. Supplemented by reference TRBV5-6 and TRBJ1-4, the full variable domain reads DAGVTQSPTHLIKTRGQQVTLRCSPKSGHDTVSWYQQALGQGPQFIFQYYEEEERQRGNFPDRFSGHQFPNYSSELNVNALLLGDSALYLCASSSDRVGEKLFFGSGTQLSVL.